This T cell receptor (beta chain) is drawn from a study of T cells after yellow fever vaccination. V dropped 3 bases and J dropped 5 bases, with 8 bases sitting between them. Germline V gives CDR1 LNHNV, CDR2 YYDKDF (reference sequence). The CDR3 length is 13 residues. In TCRdb, the 5' RACE reads were re-called with MiXCR into one record per CDR3 protein. Of some 350,000 distinct CDR3 sequences listed, 8.5% to 10% are singletons. This chain joins TRBV15 and TRBJ1-5, with D tentatively TRBD1 (6 bases). Source: PBMCs, taken on the day of the first yellow fever vaccination. This TCR was sampled from a man younger than 35 who received the YFV17D yellow fever vaccine. DNA of the CDR3: TGTGCCACCAGCAGTGGGGGCGATCAGCCCCAGCATTTT. Amino acid sequence: CATSSGGDQPQHF.